This T cell receptor beta chain is drawn from a study of identical twins. General study findings and limits: Modelling approaches yielded underestimates of out-of-frame TCR alpha sharing between monozygotic twins.

This clonotype was recorded a few times. The antigen is unknown. CDR3 length: 14 residues. V lost 3 bases and J lost 7, with 14 bases in between. Germline V gene lookup returns CDR1 SGDLS and CDR2 YYNGEE. From the 5' RACE reads, TCRdb called clonotypes with MiXCR, one entry per CDR3 protein. Of fewer than 900,000 distinct CDR3 sequences listed, approximately 21% are singletons. The same specimen was also included in a second study, on T cells expressing NK-cell markers. From that second work: Sorted CD3+CD56-NKG2C+, CD3+CD56+NKG2C+ and CD3+CD56+NKG2C- T cells supplied the TCR beta repertoires.

The chain uses TRBV9 and TRBJ2-1; D is perhaps TRBD1 (8 bases). Sequenced: PBMCs. The receptor was derived from a young woman in good health. The CDR3 DNA reads TGTGCCAGCAGCGACAGGGGGGGATCTAATGAGCAGTTCTTC. Translated, it gives CASSDRGGSNEQFF.